This TCR beta chain originates from a study of regulatory T cells in long-lasting Graves disease. The authors built TCR beta libraries using iRepertoire HTBI primers and Arm-PCR of CDR3 regions. Original data processing: Sample data revealed approximately 62 TRBV and more than 13 TRBJ segments. One entry per CDR3 protein, called by TCRdb with MiXCR from the multiplex PCR reads. TCRdb's processing, not the authors' own work, is the source of the V and J calls. The data hold some 450,000 distinct CDR3 sequences, with approximately 16% observed a single time. This clonotype appeared many times. Time point defined: newly diagnosed GD, antithyroid drugs for less than 3 months. Extracted RNA from PBMCs served as the source of the TCR library. V was shortened by 3 bases and J by 1 base, with 3 bases between the two germline ends. This CDR3 is 11 amino acids long. Germline values: CDR1 DFQATT, CDR2 SNEGSKA (reference sequence).

These records were also assigned to another study, of T cells in Graves' hyperthyroidism and ophthalmopathy. That work contributes: A lack of ophthalmopathy progression within 18 months defined stable Graves' hyperthyroidism.

This TCR came from a woman younger than 45 with Graves disease. The sample was peripheral blood mononuclear cells (PBMCs), taken at new diagnosis, from a patient treated with antithyroid drugs. The genes are TRBV20-1 and TRBJ2-5; no reliable D call. CDR3 DNA: TGCAGTGCTAGCATCCAAGAGACCCAGTACTTC. Protein sequence: CSASIQETQYF.